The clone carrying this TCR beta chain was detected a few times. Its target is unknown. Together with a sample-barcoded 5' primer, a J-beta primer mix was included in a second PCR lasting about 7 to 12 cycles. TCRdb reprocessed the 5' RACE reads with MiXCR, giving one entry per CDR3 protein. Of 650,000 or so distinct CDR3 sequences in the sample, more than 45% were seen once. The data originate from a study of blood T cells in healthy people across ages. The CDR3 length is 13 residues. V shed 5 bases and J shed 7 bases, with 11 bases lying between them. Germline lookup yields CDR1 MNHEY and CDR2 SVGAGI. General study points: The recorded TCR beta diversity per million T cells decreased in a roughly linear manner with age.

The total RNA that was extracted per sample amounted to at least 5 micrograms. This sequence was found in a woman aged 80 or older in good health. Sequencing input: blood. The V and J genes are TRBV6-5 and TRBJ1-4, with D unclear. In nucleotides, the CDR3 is TGTGCCAGCAGTGACGGTGGAAGTGAAAAACTGTTTTTT. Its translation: CASSDGGSEKLFF.